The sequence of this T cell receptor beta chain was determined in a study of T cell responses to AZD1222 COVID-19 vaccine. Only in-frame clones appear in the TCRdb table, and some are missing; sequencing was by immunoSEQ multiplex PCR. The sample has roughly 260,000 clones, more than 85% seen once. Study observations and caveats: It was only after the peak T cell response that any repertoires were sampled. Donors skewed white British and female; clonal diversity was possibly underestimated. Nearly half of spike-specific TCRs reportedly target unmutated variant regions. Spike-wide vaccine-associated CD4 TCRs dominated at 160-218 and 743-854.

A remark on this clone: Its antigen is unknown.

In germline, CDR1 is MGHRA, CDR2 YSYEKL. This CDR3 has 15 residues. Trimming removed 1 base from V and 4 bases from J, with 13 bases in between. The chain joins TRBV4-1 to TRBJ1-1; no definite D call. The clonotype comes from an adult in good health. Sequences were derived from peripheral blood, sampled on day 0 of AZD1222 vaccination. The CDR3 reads CASSQGWSRGTEAFF. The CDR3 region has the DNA TGCGCCAGCAGCCAAGGTTGGTCGCGAGGCACTGAAGCTTTCTTT.